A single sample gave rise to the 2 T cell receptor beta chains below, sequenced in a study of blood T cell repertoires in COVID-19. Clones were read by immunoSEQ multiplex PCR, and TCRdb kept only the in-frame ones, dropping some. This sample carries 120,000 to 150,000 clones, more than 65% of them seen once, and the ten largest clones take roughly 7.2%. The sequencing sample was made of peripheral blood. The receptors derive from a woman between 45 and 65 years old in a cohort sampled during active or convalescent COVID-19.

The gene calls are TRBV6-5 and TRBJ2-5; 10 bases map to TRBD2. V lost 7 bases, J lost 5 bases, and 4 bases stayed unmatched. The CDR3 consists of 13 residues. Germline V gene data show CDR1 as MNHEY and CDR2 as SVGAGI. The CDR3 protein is CASKGLAWETQYF. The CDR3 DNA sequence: TGTGCCAGCAAGGGACTAGCGTGGGAGACCCAGTACTTC.

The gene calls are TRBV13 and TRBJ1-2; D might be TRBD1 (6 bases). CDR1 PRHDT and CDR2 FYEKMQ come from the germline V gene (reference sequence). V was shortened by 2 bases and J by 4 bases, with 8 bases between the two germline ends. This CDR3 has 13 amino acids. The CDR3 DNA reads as TGTGCCAGCAGCTTACGAGGGGGCTATGGCTACACCTTC. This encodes CASSLRGGYGYTF.